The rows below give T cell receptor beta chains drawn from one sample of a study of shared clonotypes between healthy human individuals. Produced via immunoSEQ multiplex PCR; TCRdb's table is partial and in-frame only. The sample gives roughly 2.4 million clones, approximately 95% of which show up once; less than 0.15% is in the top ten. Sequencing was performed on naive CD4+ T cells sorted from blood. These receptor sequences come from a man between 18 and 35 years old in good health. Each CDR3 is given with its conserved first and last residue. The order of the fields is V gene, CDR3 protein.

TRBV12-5,CASGLVGQGPADF
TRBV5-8,CASSSSTFRSRGYTF
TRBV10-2,CASSLSGITHEQYF
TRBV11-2,CASSLAGGGYTGELFF
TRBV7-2,CASRDQTGPQETQYF
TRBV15,CATSRDRRRGSEQYF
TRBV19,CASSATASTDTQYF
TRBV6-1,CASSERHSNTGELFF
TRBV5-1,CASSPRSSVPTDTQYF
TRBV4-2,CASSQDAVLGNNSPLHF